The TCR beta chain described here comes from a study of blood T cell repertoires in COVID-19. Produced via immunoSEQ multiplex PCR; TCRdb's table is partial and in-frame only. The sample lists 200,000 to 250,000 clones, 82% occurring once. The germline V gene encodes CDR1 LGHNA and CDR2 YSLEER. Trimming pared 6 bases from V and 4 bases from J, leaving 20 bases between. CDR3 length: 16 amino acids. For recovered donors of Cohort 3, there were two negative PCRs, clearance, or symptom resolution. Sequenced sample: PBMCs or T cells enriched from blood (not recorded which). The J gene is TRBJ2-3, the V gene TRBV4-3, with TRBD2 as a possible D gene (5 bases). This clonotype originated in a man aged 35-49 years who had recovered from COVID-19. CDR3 sequence (DNA): TGCGCCAGCAGACCCGGACTCACGGGGATCGCAGATACGCAGTATTTT. It encodes CASRPGLTGIADTQYF.